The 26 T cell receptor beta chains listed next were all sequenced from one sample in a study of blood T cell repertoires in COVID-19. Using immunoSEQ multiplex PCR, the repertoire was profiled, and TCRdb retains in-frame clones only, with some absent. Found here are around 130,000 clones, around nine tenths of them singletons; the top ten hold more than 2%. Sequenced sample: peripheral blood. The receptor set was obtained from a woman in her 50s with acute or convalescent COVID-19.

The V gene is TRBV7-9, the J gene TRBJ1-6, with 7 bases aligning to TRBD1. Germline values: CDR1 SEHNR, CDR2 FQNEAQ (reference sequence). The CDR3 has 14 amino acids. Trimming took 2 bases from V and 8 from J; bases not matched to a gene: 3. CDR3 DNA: TGTGCCAGCAGCTTATTGGGGACAGATTCACCCCTCCACTTT. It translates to CASSLLGTDSPLHF.

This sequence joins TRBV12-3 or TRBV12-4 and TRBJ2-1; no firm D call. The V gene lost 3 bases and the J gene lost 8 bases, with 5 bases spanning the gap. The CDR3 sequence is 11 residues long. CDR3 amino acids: CASSLAHEQFF. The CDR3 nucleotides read TGTGCCAGCAGTTTGGCTCATGAGCAGTTCTTC.

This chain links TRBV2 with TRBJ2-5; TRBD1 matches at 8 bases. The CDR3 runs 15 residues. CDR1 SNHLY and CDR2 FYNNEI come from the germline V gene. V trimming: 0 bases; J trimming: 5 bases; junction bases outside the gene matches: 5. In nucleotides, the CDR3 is TGTGCCAGCAGTGAAGCGGCAGGGGGCCTGGAGACCCAGTACTTC. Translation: CASSEAAGGLETQYF.

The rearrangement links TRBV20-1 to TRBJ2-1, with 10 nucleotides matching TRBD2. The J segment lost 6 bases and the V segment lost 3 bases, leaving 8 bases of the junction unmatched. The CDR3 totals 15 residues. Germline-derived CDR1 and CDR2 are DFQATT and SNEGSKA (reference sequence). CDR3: CSASSPASGSNEQFF. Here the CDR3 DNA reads TGCAGTGCTAGTTCCCCCGCTAGCGGGAGCAATGAGCAGTTCTTC.

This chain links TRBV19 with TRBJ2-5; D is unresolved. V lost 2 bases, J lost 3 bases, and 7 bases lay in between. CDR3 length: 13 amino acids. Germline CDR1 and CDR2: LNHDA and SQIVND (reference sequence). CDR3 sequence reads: CASSISPEETQYF. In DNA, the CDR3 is TGTGCCAGTAGTATATCGCCAGAAGAGACCCAGTACTTC.

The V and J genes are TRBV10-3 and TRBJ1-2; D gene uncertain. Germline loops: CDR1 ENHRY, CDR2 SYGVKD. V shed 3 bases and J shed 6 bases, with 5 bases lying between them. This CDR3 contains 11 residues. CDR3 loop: CAISERDGYTF. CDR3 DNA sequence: TGTGCCATCAGTGAACGGGATGGCTACACCTTC.

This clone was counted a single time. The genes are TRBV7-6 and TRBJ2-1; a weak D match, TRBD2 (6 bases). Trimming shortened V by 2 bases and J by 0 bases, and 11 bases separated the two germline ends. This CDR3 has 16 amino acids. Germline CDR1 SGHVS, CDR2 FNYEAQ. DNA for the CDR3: TGTGCCAGCAGCTTACTTAGCGGTTCCTCCTACAATGAGCAGTTCTTC. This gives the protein CASSLLSGSSYNEQFF.

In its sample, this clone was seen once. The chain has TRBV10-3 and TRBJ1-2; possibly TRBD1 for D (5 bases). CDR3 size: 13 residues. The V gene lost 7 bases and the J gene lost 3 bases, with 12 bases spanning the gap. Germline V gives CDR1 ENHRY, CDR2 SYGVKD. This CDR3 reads CAITQGPDYGYTF. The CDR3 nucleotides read TGTGCCATCACCCAGGGCCCGGACTATGGCTACACCTTC.

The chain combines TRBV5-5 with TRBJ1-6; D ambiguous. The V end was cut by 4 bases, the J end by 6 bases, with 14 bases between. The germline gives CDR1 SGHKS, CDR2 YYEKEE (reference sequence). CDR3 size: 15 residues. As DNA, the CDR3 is TGTGCCAGCAGCCACTCGCGGGGATTTAATTCACCCCTCCACTTT. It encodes CASSHSRGFNSPLHF.

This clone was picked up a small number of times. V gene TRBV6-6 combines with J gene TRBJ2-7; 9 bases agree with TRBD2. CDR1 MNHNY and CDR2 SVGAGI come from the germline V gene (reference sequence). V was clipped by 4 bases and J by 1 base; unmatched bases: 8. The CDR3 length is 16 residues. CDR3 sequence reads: CASSWSSGSTSYEQYF. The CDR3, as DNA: TGTGCCAGCAGTTGGAGTAGCGGGAGTACATCCTACGAGCAGTACTTC.

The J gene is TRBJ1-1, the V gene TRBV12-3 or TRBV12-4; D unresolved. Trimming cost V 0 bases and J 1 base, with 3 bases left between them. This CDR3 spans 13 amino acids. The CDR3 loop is CASSLAWNTEAFF. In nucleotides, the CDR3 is TGTGCCAGCAGTTTAGCCTGGAACACTGAAGCTTTCTTT.

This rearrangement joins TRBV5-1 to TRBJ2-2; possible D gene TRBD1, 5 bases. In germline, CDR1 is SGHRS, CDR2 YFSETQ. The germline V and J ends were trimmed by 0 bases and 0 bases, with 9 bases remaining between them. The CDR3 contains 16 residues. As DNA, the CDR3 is TGCGCCAGCAGCTTGGTTGGGGCAGCGAACACCGGGGAGCTGTTTTTT. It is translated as CASSLVGAANTGELFF.

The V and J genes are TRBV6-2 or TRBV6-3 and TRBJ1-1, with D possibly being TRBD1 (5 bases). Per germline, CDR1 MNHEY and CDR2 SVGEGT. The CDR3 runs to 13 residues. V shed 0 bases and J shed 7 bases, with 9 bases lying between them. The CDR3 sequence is CASSYSGHLEAFF. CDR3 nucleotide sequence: TGTGCCAGCAGTTACTCAGGACACCTTGAAGCTTTCTTT.

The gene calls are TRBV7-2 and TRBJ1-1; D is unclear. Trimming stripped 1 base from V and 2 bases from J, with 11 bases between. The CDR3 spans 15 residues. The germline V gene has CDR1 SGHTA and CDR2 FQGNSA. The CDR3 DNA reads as TGTGCCAGCAGCTTAGGGCATGACTTTAACACTGAAGCTTTCTTT. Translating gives CASSLGHDFNTEAFF.

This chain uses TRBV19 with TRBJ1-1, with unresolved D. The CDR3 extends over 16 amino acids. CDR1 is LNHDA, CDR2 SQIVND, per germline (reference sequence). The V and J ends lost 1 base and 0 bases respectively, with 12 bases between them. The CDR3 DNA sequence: TGTGCCAGTAGTATAGGGCAGACACCTTTGAACACTGAAGCTTTCTTT. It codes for CASSIGQTPLNTEAFF.

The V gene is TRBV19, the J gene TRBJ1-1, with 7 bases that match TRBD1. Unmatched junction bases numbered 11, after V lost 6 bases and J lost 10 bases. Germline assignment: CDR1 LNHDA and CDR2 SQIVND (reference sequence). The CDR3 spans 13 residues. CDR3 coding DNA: TGTGCCAGTAGGACAAACAGGGGTTTGGTAGCTTTCTTT. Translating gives CASRTNRGLVAFF.

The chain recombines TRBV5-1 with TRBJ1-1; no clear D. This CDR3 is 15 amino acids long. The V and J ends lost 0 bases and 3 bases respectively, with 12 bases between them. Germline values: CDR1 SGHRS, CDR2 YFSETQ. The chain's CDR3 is CASSLGGRSDTEAFF. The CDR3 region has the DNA TGCGCCAGCAGCTTGGGAGGGCGGAGTGACACTGAAGCTTTCTTT.

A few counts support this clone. The CDR3 sequence is CSASEHSNTEAFF. The CDR3 region has the DNA TGCAGTGCTAGTGAACATTCGAACACTGAAGCTTTCTTT. The chain uses TRBV20-1 and TRBJ1-1; D is unclear. The CDR3 covers 13 residues. Germline V CDR1 and CDR2: DFQATT, SNEGSKA (reference sequence). Trimming stripped 3 bases from V and 1 base from J, with 9 bases between.

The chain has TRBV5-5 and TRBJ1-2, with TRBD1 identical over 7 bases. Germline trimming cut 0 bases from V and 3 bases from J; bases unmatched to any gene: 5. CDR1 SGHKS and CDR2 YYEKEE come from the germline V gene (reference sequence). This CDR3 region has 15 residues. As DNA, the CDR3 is TGTGCCAGCAGCTTGGGACAGGGTTATGACTATGGCTACACCTTC. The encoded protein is CASSLGQGYDYGYTF.

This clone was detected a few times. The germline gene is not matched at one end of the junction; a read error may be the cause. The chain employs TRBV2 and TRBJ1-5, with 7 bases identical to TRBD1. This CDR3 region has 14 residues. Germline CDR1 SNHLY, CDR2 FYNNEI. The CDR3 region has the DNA TGTGCCAGCAGTGAAGGACAGGGCAACCAGCCCCAGCATTTT. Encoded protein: CASSEGQGNQPQHF. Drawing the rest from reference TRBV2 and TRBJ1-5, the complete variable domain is EPEVTQTPSHQVTQMGQEVILRCVPISNHLYFYWYRQILGQKVEFLVSFYNNEISEKSEIFDDQFSVERPDGSNFTLKIRSTKLEDSAMYFCASSEGQGNQPQHFGDGTRLSIL.

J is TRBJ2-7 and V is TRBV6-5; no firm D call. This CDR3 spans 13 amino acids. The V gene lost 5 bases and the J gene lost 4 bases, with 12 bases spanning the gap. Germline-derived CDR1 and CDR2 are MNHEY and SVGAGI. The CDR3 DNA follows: TGTGCCAGCAGTACACAGAATTCGTACGAGCAGTACTTC. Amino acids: CASSTQNSYEQYF.

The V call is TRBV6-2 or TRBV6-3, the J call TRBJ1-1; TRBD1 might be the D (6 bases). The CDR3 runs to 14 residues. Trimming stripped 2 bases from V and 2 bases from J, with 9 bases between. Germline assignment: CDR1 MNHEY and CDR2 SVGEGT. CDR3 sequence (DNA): TGTGCCAGCAGTTACGGGGGGGCTAACACTGAAGCTTTCTTT. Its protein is CASSYGGANTEAFF.

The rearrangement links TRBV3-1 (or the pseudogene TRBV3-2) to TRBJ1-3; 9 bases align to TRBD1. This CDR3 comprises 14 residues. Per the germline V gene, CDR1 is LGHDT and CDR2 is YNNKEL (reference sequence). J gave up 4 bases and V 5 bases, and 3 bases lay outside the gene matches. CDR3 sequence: CASSGTGSGNTIYF. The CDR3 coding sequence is TGTGCCAGCAGCGGGACAGGGTCGGGAAACACCATATATTTT.

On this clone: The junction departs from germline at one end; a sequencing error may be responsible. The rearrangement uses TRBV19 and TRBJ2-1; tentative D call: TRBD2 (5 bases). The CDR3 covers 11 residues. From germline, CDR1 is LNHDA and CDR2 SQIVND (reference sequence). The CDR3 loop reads CASSVEREQFF. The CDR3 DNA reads TGTGCCAGTAGTGTAGAGCGGGAGCAGTTCTTC.

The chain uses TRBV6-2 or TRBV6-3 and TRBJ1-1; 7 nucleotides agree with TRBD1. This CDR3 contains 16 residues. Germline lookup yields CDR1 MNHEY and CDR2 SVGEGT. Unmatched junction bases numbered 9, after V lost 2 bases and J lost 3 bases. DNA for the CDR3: TGTGCCAGCAGTTACCGGGCAGGAGGGGGCTACACTGAAGCTTTCTTT. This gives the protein CASSYRAGGGYTEAFF.

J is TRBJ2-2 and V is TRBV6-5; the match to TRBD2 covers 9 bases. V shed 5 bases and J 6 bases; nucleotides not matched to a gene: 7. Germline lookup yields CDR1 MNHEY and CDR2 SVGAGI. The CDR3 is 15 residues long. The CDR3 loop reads CASSPWGTSSGELFF. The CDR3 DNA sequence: TGTGCCAGCAGTCCGTGGGGGACTAGCTCCGGGGAGCTGTTTTTT.